Each of the 13 T cell receptor beta chains below was sequenced from the same sample in a study of cytomegalovirus exposure and HLA in healthy donors. Primers: 60 Vbeta forward and 13 Jbeta reverse. Sequencing used immunoSEQ multiplex PCR; TCRdb keeps in-frame clones, though not all of them. The sample contains 97,000 or so clones, 70% of which appear only once. The source material was PBMCs. The receptors here all came from a man aged 45-65 years in good health and CMV-seronegative.

This clone was found a few times. The gene calls are TRBV19 and TRBJ1-1; tentatively, D is TRBD1 (5 bases). Germline lookup yields CDR1 LNHDA and CDR2 SQIVND (reference sequence). The V end lost 4 bases, the J end lost 1 base, and 13 bases lay between the germline ends. CDR3 length: 15 amino acids. CDR3 amino acids: CASSTSGTGNTEAFF. As DNA, the CDR3 is TGTGCCAGTAGTACGAGCGGGACTGGGAACACTGAAGCTTTCTTT.

V gene TRBV4-3 combines with J gene TRBJ2-2; 10 bases are shared with TRBD2. J gave up 1 base and V 3 bases, and 5 bases lay outside the gene matches. The CDR3 totals 17 residues. The germline V gene encodes CDR1 LGHNA and CDR2 YSLEER. The CDR3, as DNA: TGCGCCAGCAGCCATCCAGCGGGGGGGCGGAACACCGGGGAGCTGTTTTTT. Its protein product is CASSHPAGGRNTGELFF.

This chain uses TRBV27 with TRBJ1-1; TRBD1 is a possible D gene (5 bases). The germline V gene has CDR1 MNHEY and CDR2 SMNVEV (reference sequence). V shed 0 bases and J shed 5 bases, with 13 bases lying between them. The CDR3 totals 15 residues. For the CDR3, the DNA is TGTGCCAGCAGTTTATCCCCGCAGGGTGGAACTGAAGCTTTCTTT. Protein: CASSLSPQGGTEAFF.

The V and J genes are TRBV18 and TRBJ1-1; D not certain. V was pared by 3 bases and J by 3 bases, with 17 bases between. The germline CDR1 and CDR2 sequences are KGHSH and LQKENI. There are 16 residues in the CDR3. CDR3 in DNA: TGTGCCAGCTCACCTTTCGAGGAGGGCCCGCACACTGAAGCTTTCTTT. Translating gives CASSPFEEGPHTEAFF.

The J gene is TRBJ2-3, the V gene TRBV5-1, with a tentative D call TRBD1 (5 bases). V was clipped by 0 bases and J by 0 bases, with 8 bases between them. The CDR3 is 15 residues long. Looked up from germline, CDR1 is SGHRS and CDR2 is YFSETQ. Here the CDR3 DNA reads TGCGCCAGCAGCTTGGAGGACATCAGCACAGATACGCAGTATTTT. It yields the protein CASSLEDISTDTQYF.

V gene TRBV5-1 combines with J gene TRBJ1-2; no firm D call. This CDR3 region has 16 residues. Germline CDR1 is SGHRS and CDR2 is YFSETQ. Deletions cut 4 bases from V and 0 bases from J, with 16 bases between. CDR3 nucleotide sequence: TGCGCCAGCAGCCCCCAGTCAGGTCGAGCTAACTATGGCTACACCTTC. Encoded protein: CASSPQSGRANYGYTF.

J is TRBJ2-3 and V is TRBV6-1; tentatively, D is TRBD1 (6 bases). CDR1 is MNHNS and CDR2 is SASEGT in the germline V gene. The ends were cut back, 6 bases at V and 2 bases at J, with 15 bases in the middle. This CDR3 spans 15 amino acids. The CDR3 DNA reads TGTGCCAGCAGAGCTAAGGACAGACTCACAGATACGCAGTATTTT. Its translation is CASRAKDRLTDTQYF.

The chain carries TRBV11-1 and TRBJ2-3, with D maybe TRBD1 (6 bases). The CDR3 has 14 residues. V lost 4 bases and J lost 1, with 9 bases in between. Germline V CDR1 and CDR2: SGHAT, FQDESV (reference sequence). CDR3 sequence reads: CASSYRDGTDTQYF. CDR3 coding DNA: TGTGCCAGCAGCTACAGGGATGGCACAGATACGCAGTATTTT.

Regarding this clone: The same CDR3 also results from other DNA sequences found in this sample. CDR3 protein: CASSLSGGGNQPQHF. CDR3 nucleotides: TGTGCCAGCAGTTTATCGGGGGGTGGCAATCAGCCCCAGCATTTT. This sequence joins TRBV27 and TRBJ1-5, with D tentatively TRBD1 (5 bases). The V and J ends lost 0 bases and 2 bases respectively, with 8 bases between them. The CDR3 loop spans 15 amino acids. Germline values: CDR1 MNHEY, CDR2 SMNVEV (reference sequence).

The chain uses TRBV29-1 and TRBJ1-2; 9 positions match TRBD1. Unmatched junction bases numbered 12, after V lost 6 bases and J lost 4 bases. The CDR3 covers 15 residues. Germline CDR1 is SQVTM and CDR2 is ANQGSEA. CDR3 in DNA: TGCAGCGTCCTTAAGATGGGACAGGGAGGCTATGGCTACACCTTC. It translates to CSVLKMGQGGYGYTF.

V and J are TRBV7-6 and TRBJ1-2; 8 bases line up with TRBD1. J gave up 4 bases and V 2 bases, and 6 bases lay outside the gene matches. The V gene's germline CDR1 is SGHVS and CDR2 FNYEAQ. The CDR3 loop spans 15 amino acids. The CDR3 loop reads CASSLYETGAYGYTF. The CDR3 bases are TGTGCCAGCAGCTTATACGAGACAGGGGCCTATGGCTACACCTTC. Supplemented by reference TRBV7-6 and TRBJ1-2, the full variable domain reads GAGVSQSPRYKVTKRGQDVALRCDPISGHVSLYWYRQALGQGPEFLTYFNYEAQQDKSGLPNDRFSAERPEGSISTLTIQRTEQRDSAMYRCASSLYETGAYGYTFGSGTRLTVV.

To note about this clone: In the same sample, other DNA sequences code for this CDR3. The chain has TRBV28 and TRBJ1-6, with TRBD1 matching 8 bases. Germline V gives CDR1 MDHEN, CDR2 SYDVKM. The ends lost 6 bases at V and 7 bases at J; junction bases unmatched: 5. The length of the CDR3 is 14 residues. CDR3 DNA: TGTGCCAGCAGCTTTGGACAGGGCAATTCACCCCTCCACTTT. Translating it yields CASSFGQGNSPLHF. The full variable domain, rest sourced from reference TRBV28 and TRBJ1-6, is DVKVTQSSRYLVKRTGEKVFLECVQDMDHENMFWYRQDPGLGLRLIYFSYDVKMKEKGDIPEGYSVSREKKERFSLILESASTNQTSMYLCASSFGQGNSPLHFGNGTRLTVT.

The chain joins TRBV6-1 to TRBJ2-1; TRBD2 might be the D (5 bases). The CDR3 runs 12 residues. V lost 5 bases and J 10 bases, leaving 12 bases between the germline ends. CDR1 is MNHNS and CDR2 is SASEGT in the germline V gene. CDR3 protein: CASSPRTGEQFF. CDR3 coding DNA: TGTGCCAGCAGTCCCCGGACTGGAGAGCAGTTCTTC.